The TCR beta chain under discussion was sequenced for a study of T cell repertoires in cytomegalovirus infection. CDR1 is KGHDR, CDR2 SFDVKD, per germline. V gave up 0 bases and J gave up 8 bases, with 9 bases separating them. The CDR3 runs to 13 residues. This clonotype was counted between two and nine times. The antigen is unknown. TCRdb reanalysed the reads using MiXCR and keeps one entry per CDR3 protein. Of roughly 990,000 distinct CDR3 sequences listed, roughly 31% are singletons. This chain links TRBV24-1 with TRBJ1-1, with unresolved D. The sequence came from a human donor in good health (CMV status not recorded). Some clones in this sample may be carry-over from other donors' samples. The specimen comprised cultured CD8+ T cells from PBMCs, sampled from culture after CMV antigen stimulation. CDR3 amino acids: CATSDLQAREAFF. CDR3 nucleotide sequence: TGTGCCACCAGTGATTTGCAAGCCAGAGAAGCTTTCTTT.